A selection of T cell receptor beta chains follows, all from one sample in a study of blood T cells in healthy people across ages. TCRdb reanalysed the 5' RACE reads using MiXCR and keeps one entry per CDR3 protein. Among roughly 1,700,000 distinct CDR3 sequences listed, roughly 27% were seen once. The sample comprised blood. These receptors were taken from a woman in her twenties or thirties in good health. The CDR3 runs from the conserved cysteine through the conserved F or W. The D gene is left open where the match is weak. The size entry is marked missing in some rows and otherwise reads once, few, many or a size class.

v_gene	d_gene	abundance	j_gene	CDR3aa	CDR3nt
TRBV7-6	TRBD2	.	TRBJ2-7	CASSAETSGGYEQYF	TGTGCCAGCAGCGCCGAGACTAGCGGGGGGTACGAGCAGTACTTC
TRBV15	TRBD1	.	TRBJ1-2	CATRRQGGGYTF	TGTGCCACCAGAAGACAGGGGGGCGGCTACACCTTC
TRBV13	.	.	TRBJ2-5	CASSPEGLKETQYF	TGTGCCAGCAGCCCAGAGGGTCTTAAAGAGACCCAGTACTTC
TRBV28	TRBD1	.	TRBJ2-5	CASVLSSRDRFQETQYF	TGTGCCAGCGTTCTCTCCAGCCGGGACAGATTCCAAGAGACCCAGTACTTC
TRBV11-2	.	many	TRBJ2-1	CASSFMAYNEQFF	TGTGCCAGCAGCTTTATGGCCTACAATGAGCAGTTCTTC
TRBV6-5	TRBD2	many	TRBJ2-1	CASSYLRTGTSVYNEQFF	TGTGCCAGCAGTTACTTAAGAACCGGGACTAGCGTTTACAATGAGCAGTTCTTC
TRBV12-3/TRBV12-4	.	many	TRBJ2-7	CASSSVGSATYEQYF	TGTGCCAGCAGTTCGGTTGGTAGCGCGACCTACGAGCAGTACTTC
TRBV19	.	.	TRBJ2-7	CASAEPGTGDYEQYF	TGTGCCAGCGCCGAACCCGGAACGGGAGACTACGAGCAGTACTTC
TRBV5-1	.	many	TRBJ2-7	CASSIERYEQYF	TGCGCCAGCAGCATAGAGCGATACGAGCAGTACTTC
TRBV6-4	.	.	TRBJ2-5	CASSRSSQAQYF	TGTGCCAGCAGTCGCTCAAGTCAGGCGCAGTACTTC
TRBV5-1	.	.	TRBJ1-2	CASSGRTDYGYTF	TGCGCCAGCAGCGGCCGGACGGATTATGGCTACACCTTC
TRBV6-5	TRBD2	few	TRBJ2-4	CASSYSPGTSGLAKNIQYF	TGTGCCAGCAGTTATTCGCCAGGGACTAGCGGACTAGCCAAAAACATTCAGTACTTC
TRBV24-1	.	few	TRBJ1-1	CATSDTAEAFF	TGTGCCACCAGTGACACGGCGGAAGCTTTCTTT
TRBV5-1	.	many	TRBJ2-1	CASSSWTGYNEQFF	TGTGCCAGCAGTTCTTGGACGGGCTACAATGAGCAGTTCTTC
TRBV27	TRBD2	.	TRBJ2-3	CASSAASGSNTDTQYF	TGCGCCAGCAGTGCAGCTAGCGGGAGTAACACAGATACGCAGTATTTT
TRBV29-1	TRBD1	few	TRBJ2-1	CSVVDRGTLPFTYNEQFF	TGCAGCGTTGTAGACAGGGGGACCCTTCCCTTCACCTACAATGAGCAGTTCTTC
TRBV27	.	many	TRBJ2-5	CASKDTHSSGTQYF	TGTGCCAGCAAGGACACGCACTCCTCGGGGACCCAGTACTTC
TRBV5-1	.	.	TRBJ2-7	CASSLEGRGYEQYF	TGCGCCAGCAGCTTGGAGGGACGAGGCTACGAGCAGTACTTC
TRBV20-1	.	few	TRBJ2-3	CSASLPPSTDTQYF	TGCAGTGCTAGCCTCCCGCCCAGCACAGATACGCAGTATTTT
TRBV7-2	.	many	TRBJ1-2	CASSLGTDTNYGYTF	TGTGCCAGCAGCTTAGGGACAGATACTAACTATGGCTACACCTTC
TRBV7-2	.	few	TRBJ2-1	CASSPSEGWEQFF	TGTGCCAGCAGCCCATCGGAGGGCTGGGAGCAGTTCTTC
TRBV29-1	TRBD1	.	TRBJ1-1	CSVRGTGSNTEAFF	TGCAGCGTGCGGGGGACAGGGTCGAACACTGAAGCTTTCTTT
TRBV4-3	TRBD2	.	TRBJ2-1	CASSQDGGRARDEQFF	TGCGCCAGCAGCCAAGATGGGGGGAGGGCCAGGGATGAGCAGTTCTTC
TRBV5-1	.	.	TRBJ2-2	CASSFEETGELFF	TGCGCCAGCAGCTTCGAAGAAACCGGGGAGCTGTTTTTT
TRBV6-6	TRBD2	few	TRBJ2-5	CASRGLAGGRGTRYF	TGTGCCAGCAGGGGACTAGCGGGGGGGCGCGGGACCCGGTACTTC
TRBV7-9	.	few	TRBJ1-1	CATRWGDTEAFF	TGTGCCACAAGATGGGGGGACACTGAAGCTTTCTTT
TRBV5-1	.	few	TRBJ2-5	CASSLNAGSQETQYF	TGCGCCAGCAGCTTGAATGCTGGATCCCAAGAGACCCAGTACTTC
TRBV3-1	.	.	TRBJ2-5	CAISLGGQGTQYF	TGTGCCATCAGCCTAGGAGGTCAAGGGACCCAGTACTTC
TRBV3-1	.	.	TRBJ1-2	CASTQEVGDYGYTF	TGTGCCAGCACCCAGGAGGTCGGGGACTATGGCTACACCTTC
TRBV12-3/TRBV12-4	TRBD1	many	TRBJ2-7	CASSPPGQGFEQYF	TGTGCCAGCAGTCCTCCGGGACAGGGTTTCGAGCAGTACTTC
TRBV6-2/TRBV6-3	TRBD2	.	TRBJ2-1	CASRTTLAGAYNEQFF	TGTGCCAGTCGGACCACATTAGCGGGAGCTTACAATGAGCAGTTCTTC
TRBV11-2	TRBD2	.	TRBJ2-1	CASSSVAGSYNEQFF	TGTGCCAGCAGCTCCGTAGCGGGCTCCTACAATGAGCAGTTCTTC
TRBV29-1	.	.	TRBJ1-1	CSVERLYTEAFF	TGCAGCGTTGAGCGACTTTACACTGAAGCTTTCTTT
TRBV3-1	TRBD2	few	TRBJ2-1	CASSQVRTSGEKFF	TGTGCCAGCAGCCAGGTACGAACTAGCGGGGAAAAGTTCTTC
TRBV6-5	TRBD1	few	TRBJ1-4	CASSTIQGATNEKLFF	TGTGCCAGCAGTACTATTCAGGGGGCAACTAATGAAAAACTGTTTTTT
TRBV18	.	few	TRBJ2-3	CASSPDGSRTDTQYF	TGTGCCAGCTCACCAGACGGCAGCCGCACAGATACGCAGTATTTT
TRBV27	.	few	TRBJ2-7	CASSRRLHYEQYF	TGTGCCAGCAGTCGCCGGTTGCACTACGAGCAGTACTTC
TRBV6-2/TRBV6-3	.	.	TRBJ2-1	CASSYSDPRGEQFF	TGTGCCAGCAGTTACTCTGACCCCCGGGGTGAGCAGTTCTTC
TRBV20-1	.	.	TRBJ1-1	CSARRRANTEAFF	TGCAGTGCTAGAAGGCGGGCAAACACTGAAGCTTTCTTT
TRBV6-2/TRBV6-3	.	few	TRBJ2-4	CASNTGLNIQYF	TGTGCCAGCAACACAGGGCTCAACATTCAGTACTTC
TRBV2	TRBD2	.	TRBJ2-3	CASSEDGTSGGIDTQYF	TGTGCCAGCAGTGAAGACGGGACTAGCGGGGGGATAGATACGCAGTATTTT
TRBV29-1	.	.	TRBJ1-1	CSVRRPPGTEAFF	TGCAGCGTCCGCCGGCCGCCCGGCACTGAAGCTTTCTTT
TRBV5-1	.	.	TRBJ1-4	CASSPGRGHEKLFF	TGCGCCAGCAGCCCAGGAAGGGGTCATGAAAAACTGTTTTTT
TRBV4-1	.	.	TRBJ1-6	CTSSRASGVVYNSPLHF	TGCACCAGCAGCCGCGCGTCAGGGGTCGTCTATAATTCACCCCTCCACTTT
TRBV14	.	.	TRBJ2-1	CASSPWGIQETQFF	TGTGCCAGCAGCCCGTGGGGAATTCAAGAGACCCAGTTCTTC
TRBV2	.	few	TRBJ1-2	CASIWAEHGYTF	TGTGCCAGCATCTGGGCAGAGCATGGCTACACCTTC
TRBV6-5	.	few	TRBJ1-5	CASSYSKGDQPQHF	TGTGCCAGCAGTTACTCGAAGGGGGATCAGCCCCAGCATTTT
TRBV2	TRBD1	.	TRBJ1-2	CVSSLRDRVYGYTF	TGTGTCAGCAGTCTCCGGGACAGGGTCTATGGCTACACCTTC
TRBV7-3	.	.	TRBJ2-3	CASSLRLGGDTDTQYF	TGTGCCAGCAGCTTAAGACTTGGCGGGGACACAGATACGCAGTATTTT
TRBV20-1	.	.	TRBJ2-3	CSVAASTDTQYF	TGCAGTGTGGCAGCTAGCACAGATACGCAGTATTTT
TRBV20-1	.	.	TRBJ2-2	CSARDGKLTNTGELFF	TGCAGTGCTAGAGATGGAAAGTTGACTAACACCGGGGAGCTGTTTTTT
TRBV6-2/TRBV6-3	.	.	TRBJ1-6	CASSYSKVRSSYNSPLHF	TGTGCCAGCAGTTACTCGAAGGTCAGGAGCTCCTATAATTCACCCCTCCACTTT